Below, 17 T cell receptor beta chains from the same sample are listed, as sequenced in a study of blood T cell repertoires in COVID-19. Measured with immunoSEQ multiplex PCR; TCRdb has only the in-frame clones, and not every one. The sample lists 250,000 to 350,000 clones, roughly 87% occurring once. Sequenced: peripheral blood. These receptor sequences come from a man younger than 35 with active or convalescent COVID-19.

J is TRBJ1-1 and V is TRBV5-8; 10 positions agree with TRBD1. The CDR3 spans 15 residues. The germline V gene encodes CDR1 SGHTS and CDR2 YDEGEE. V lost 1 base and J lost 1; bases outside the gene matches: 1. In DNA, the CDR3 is TGTGCCAGCAGCTTGTGGACAGGGGGGAACACTGAAGCTTTCTTT. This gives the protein CASSLWTGGNTEAFF.

The CDR3 is CASSRQRCRVSDSPLHF. In nucleotides, the CDR3 is TGTGCCAGCAGCCGCCAACGCTGCAGGGTGAGCGATTCACCCCTCCACTTT. The rearrangement uses TRBV21-1 and TRBJ1-6; TRBD1 is taken as the D call from the table, unchecked against the DNA. TRBV21-1 is designated a pseudogene. This CDR3 has 17 residues.

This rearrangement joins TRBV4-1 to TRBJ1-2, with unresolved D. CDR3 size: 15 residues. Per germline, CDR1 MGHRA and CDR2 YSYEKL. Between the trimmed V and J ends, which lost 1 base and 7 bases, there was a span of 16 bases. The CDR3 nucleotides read TGCGCCAGCAGCCAAGTGCCGACTAAAAGGGTTGGCTACACCTTC. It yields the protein CASSQVPTKRVGYTF.

The CDR3 region has the DNA TGTGCCAGTAGTCCTCGGGACAGGGAATACAATCAGCCCCAGCATTTT. It is translated as CASSPRDREYNQPQHF. The chain employs TRBV19 and TRBJ1-5; TRBD1 aligns across 9 bases. This CDR3 region has 16 residues. The V and J ends lost 5 bases and 3 bases, in that order; junction bases with no gene match: 8. The germline V gene has CDR1 LNHDA and CDR2 SQIVND (reference sequence).

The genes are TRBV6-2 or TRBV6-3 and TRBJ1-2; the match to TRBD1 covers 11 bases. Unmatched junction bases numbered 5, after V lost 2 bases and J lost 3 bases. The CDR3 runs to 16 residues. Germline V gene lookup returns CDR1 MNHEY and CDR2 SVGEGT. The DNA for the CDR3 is TGTGCCAGCAGTTACCCGGACAGGGGGCAGGACTATGGCTACACCTTC. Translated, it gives CASSYPDRGQDYGYTF.

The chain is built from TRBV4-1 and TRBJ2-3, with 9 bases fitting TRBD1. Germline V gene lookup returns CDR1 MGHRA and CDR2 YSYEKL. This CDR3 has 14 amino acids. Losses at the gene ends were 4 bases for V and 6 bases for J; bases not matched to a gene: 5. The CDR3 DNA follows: TGCGCCAGCAGCCTGTCACAGGGGGCGGATACGCAGTATTTT. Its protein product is CASSLSQGADTQYF.

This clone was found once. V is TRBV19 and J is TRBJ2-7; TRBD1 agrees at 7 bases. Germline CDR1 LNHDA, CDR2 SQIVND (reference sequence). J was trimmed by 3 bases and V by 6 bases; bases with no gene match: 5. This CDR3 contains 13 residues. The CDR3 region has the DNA TGTGCCAGTAGCTCCGGGACAGTCTACGAGCAGTACTTC. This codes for CASSSGTVYEQYF. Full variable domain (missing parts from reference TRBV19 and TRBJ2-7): DGGITQSPKYLFRKEGQNVTLSCEQNLNHDAMYWYRQDPGQGLRLIYYSQIVNDFQKGDIAEGYSVSREKKESFPLTVTSAQKNPTAFYLCASSSGTVYEQYFGPGTRLTVT.

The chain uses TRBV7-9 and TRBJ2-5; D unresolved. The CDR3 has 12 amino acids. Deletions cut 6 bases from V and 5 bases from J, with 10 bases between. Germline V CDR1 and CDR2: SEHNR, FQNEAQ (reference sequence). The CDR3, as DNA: TGTGCCAGCAGGGGCTTATCTGAGACCCAGTACTTC. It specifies CASRGLSETQYF.

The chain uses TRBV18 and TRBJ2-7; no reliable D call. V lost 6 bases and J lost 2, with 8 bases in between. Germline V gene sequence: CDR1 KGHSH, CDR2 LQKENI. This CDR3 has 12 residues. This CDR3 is CASSEAAYEQYF. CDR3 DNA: TGTGCCAGCTCTGAAGCCGCCTACGAGCAGTACTTC.

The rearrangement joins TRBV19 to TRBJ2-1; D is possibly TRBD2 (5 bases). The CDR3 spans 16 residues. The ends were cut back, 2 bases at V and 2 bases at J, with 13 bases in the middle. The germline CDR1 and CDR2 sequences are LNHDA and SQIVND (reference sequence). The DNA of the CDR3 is TGTGCCAGTAGTATAAGGTTACCCGGGACCTACAATGAGCAGTTCTTC. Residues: CASSIRLPGTYNEQFF.

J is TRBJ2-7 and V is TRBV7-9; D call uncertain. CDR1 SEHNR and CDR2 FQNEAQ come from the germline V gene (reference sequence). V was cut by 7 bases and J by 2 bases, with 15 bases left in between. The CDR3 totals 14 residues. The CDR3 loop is CASIGQAGTYEQYF. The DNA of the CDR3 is TGTGCCAGCATTGGCCAGGCAGGTACCTACGAGCAGTACTTC.

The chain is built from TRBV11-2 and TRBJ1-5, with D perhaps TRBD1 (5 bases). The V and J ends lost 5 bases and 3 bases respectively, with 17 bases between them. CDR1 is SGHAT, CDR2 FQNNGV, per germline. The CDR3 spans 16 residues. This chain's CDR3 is CASSPPGLVINQPQHF. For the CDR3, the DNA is TGTGCCAGCAGCCCCCCGGGACTTGTCATCAATCAGCCCCAGCATTTT.

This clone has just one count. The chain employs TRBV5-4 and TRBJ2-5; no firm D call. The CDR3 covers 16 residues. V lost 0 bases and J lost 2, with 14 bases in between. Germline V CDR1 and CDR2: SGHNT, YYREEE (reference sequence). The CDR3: CASSLEATRNQETQYF. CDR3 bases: TGTGCCAGCAGCTTGGAGGCGACACGGAATCAAGAGACCCAGTACTTC.

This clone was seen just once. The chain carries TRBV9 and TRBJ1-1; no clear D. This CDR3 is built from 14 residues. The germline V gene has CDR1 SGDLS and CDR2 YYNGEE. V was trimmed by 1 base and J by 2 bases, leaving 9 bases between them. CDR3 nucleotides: TGTGCCAGCAGCGTAACACAGTTCAACACTGAAGCTTTCTTT. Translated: CASSVTQFNTEAFF.

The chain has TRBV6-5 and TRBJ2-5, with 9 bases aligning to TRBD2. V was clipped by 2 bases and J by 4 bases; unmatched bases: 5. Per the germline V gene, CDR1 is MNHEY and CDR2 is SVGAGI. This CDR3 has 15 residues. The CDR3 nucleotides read TGTGCCAGCAGTTACCGCGGGGGGGCCGGAGAGACCCAGTACTTC. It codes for CASSYRGGAGETQYF.

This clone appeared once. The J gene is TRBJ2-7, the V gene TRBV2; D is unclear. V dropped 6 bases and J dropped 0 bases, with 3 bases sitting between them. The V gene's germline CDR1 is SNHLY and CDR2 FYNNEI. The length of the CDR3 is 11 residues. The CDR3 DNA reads TGTGCCAGCAGGGCCTCCTACGAGCAGTACTTC. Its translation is CASRASYEQYF. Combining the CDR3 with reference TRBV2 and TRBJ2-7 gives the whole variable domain EPEVTQTPSHQVTQMGQEVILRCVPISNHLYFYWYRQILGQKVEFLVSFYNNEISEKSEIFDDQFSVERPDGSNFTLKIRSTKLEDSAMYFCASRASYEQYFGPGTRLTVT.

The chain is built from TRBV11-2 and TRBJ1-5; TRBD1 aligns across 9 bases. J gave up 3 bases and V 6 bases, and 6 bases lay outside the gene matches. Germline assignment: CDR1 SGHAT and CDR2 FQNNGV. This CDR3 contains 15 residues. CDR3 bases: TGTGCCAGCAGGCGGACAGGGGAAGACAATCAGCCCCAGCATTTT. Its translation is CASRRTGEDNQPQHF. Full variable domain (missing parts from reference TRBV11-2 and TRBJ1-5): EAGVAQSPRYKIIEKRQSVAFWCNPISGHATLYWYQQILGQGPKLLIQFQNNGVVDDSQLPKDRFSAERLKGVDSTLKIQPAKLEDSAVYLCASRRTGEDNQPQHFGDGTRLSIL.